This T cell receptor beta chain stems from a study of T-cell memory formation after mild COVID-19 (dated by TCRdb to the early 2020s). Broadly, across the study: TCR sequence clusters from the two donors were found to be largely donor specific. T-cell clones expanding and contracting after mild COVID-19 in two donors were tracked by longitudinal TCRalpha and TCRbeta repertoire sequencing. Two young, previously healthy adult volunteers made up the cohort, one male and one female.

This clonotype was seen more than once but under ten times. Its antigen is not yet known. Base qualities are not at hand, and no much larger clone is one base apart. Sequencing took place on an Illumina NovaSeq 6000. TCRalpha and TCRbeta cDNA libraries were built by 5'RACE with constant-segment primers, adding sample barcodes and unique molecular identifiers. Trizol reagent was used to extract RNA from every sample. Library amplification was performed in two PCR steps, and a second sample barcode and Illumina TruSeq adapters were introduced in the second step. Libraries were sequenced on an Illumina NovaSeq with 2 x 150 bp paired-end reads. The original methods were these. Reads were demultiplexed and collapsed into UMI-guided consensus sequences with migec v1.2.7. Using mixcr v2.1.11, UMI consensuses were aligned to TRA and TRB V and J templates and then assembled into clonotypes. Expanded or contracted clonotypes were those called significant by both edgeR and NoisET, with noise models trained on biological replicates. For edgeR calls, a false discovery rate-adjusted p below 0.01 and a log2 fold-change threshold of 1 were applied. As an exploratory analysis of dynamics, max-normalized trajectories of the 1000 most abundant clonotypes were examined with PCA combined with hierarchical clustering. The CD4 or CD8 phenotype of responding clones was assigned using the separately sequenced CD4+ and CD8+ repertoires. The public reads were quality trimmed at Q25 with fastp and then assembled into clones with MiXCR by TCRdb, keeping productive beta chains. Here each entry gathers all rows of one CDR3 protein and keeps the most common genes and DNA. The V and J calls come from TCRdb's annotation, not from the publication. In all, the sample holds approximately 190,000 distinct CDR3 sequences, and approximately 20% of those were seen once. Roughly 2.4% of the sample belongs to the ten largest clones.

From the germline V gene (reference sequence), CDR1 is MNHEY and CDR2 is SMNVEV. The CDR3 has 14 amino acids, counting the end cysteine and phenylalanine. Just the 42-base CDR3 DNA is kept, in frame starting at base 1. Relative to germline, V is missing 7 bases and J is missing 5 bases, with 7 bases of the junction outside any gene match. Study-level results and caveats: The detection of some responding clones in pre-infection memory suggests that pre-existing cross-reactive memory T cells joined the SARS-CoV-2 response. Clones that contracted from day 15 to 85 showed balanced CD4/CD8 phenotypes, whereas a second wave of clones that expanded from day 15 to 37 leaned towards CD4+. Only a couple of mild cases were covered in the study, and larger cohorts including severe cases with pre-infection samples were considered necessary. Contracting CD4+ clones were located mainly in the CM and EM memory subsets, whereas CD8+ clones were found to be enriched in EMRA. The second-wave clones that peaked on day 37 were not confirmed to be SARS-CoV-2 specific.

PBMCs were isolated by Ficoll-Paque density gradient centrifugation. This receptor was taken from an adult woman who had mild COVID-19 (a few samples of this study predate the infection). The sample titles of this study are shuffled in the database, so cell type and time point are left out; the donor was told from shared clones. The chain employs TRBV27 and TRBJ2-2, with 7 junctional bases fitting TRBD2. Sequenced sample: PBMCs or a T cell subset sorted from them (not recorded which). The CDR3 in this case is CASKGGGSTGELFF. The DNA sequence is TGTGCCAGCAAGGGAGGCGGGAGTACCGGGGAGCTGTTTTTT.